This record covers a single T cell receptor beta chain. The data derive from a study of blood T cell repertoires in COVID-19. Per the original methods: Amplified reference gene primers provided the basis for estimating nucleated cell counts. Produced via immunoSEQ multiplex PCR; TCRdb's table is partial and in-frame only. V and J calls plus clone size are reproduced from that table; the DNA served to infer D and trimming. The profile shows about 50,000 clones, more than 70% of them singletons. The specimen was peripheral blood. The sequence was obtained from a woman between 55 and 75 years old with acute or convalescent COVID-19.

The CDR3 region has the DNA TGCGCCAGCAGCCTCGGGGGAGGCTCCTACAATGAGCAGTTCTTC. Residues: CASSLGGGSYNEQFF. This chain joins TRBV5-1 and TRBJ2-1; D might be TRBD2 (6 bases). This CDR3 contains 15 residues. Looked up from germline, CDR1 is SGHRS and CDR2 is YFSETQ. Between the trimmed V and J ends, which lost 4 bases and 0 bases, there was a span of 11 bases. The full variable domain, with the rest looked up from reference TRBV5-1 and TRBJ2-1, is KAGVTQTPRYLIKTRGQQVTLSCSPISGHRSVSWYQQTPGQGLQFLFEYFSETQRNKGNFPGRFSGRQFSNSRSEMNVSTLELGDSALYLCASSLGGGSYNEQFFGPGTRLTVL.